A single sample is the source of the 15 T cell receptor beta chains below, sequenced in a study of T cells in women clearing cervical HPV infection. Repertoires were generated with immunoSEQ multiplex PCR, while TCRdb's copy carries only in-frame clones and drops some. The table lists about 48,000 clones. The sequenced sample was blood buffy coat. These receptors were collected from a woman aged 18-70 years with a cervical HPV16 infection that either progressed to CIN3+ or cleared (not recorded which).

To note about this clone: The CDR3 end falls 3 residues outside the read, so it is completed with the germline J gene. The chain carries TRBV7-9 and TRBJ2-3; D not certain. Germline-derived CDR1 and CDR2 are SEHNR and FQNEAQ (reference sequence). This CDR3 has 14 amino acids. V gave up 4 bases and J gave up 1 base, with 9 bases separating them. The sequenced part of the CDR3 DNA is TGTGCCAGCAGCTCGAGACTGGGCACAGATACG. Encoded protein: CASSSRLGTDT. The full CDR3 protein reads CASSSRLGTDTQYF.

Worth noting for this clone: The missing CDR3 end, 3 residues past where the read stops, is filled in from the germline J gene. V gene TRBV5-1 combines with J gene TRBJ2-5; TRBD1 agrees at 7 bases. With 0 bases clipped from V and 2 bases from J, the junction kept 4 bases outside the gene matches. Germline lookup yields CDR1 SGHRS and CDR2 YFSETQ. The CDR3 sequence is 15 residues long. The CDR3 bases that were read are TGCGCCAGCAGCTTGGGGGACAGCGGACAAGAGACC. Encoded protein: CASSLGDSGQET. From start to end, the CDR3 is CASSLGDSGQETQYF.

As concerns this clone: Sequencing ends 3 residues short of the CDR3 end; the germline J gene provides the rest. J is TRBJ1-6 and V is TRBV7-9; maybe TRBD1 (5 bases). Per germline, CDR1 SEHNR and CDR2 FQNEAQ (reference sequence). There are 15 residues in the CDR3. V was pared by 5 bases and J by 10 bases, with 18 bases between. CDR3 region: CASSLGGALYSPLHF. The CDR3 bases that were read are TGTGCCAGCAGCCTTGGAGGGGCGCTCTACTCACCC.

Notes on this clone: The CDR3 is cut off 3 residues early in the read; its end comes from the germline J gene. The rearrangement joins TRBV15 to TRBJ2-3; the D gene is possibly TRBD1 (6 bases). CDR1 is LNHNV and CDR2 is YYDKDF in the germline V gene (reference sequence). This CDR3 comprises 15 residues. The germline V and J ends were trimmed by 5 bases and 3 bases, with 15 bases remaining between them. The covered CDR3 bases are TGTGCCACCAGCCCCGTCAGGGGTTCGACAGATACG. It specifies CATSPVRGSTDT. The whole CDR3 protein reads CATSPVRGSTDTQYF.

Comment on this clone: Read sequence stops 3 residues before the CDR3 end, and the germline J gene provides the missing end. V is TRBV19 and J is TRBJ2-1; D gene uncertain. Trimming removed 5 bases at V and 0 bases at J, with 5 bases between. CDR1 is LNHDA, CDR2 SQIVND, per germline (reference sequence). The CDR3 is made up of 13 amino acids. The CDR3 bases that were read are TGTGCCAGTAGTTTTATCTCCTACAATGAG. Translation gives CASSFISYNE. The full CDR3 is CASSFISYNEQFF.

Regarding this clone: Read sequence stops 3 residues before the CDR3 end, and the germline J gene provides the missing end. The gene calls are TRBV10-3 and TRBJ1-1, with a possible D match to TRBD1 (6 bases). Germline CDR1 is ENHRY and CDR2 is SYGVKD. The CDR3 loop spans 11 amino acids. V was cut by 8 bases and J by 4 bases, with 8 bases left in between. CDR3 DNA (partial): TGTGCCATCTCAGGGGTCACTGAA. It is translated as CAISGVTE. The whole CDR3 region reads CAISGVTEAFF.

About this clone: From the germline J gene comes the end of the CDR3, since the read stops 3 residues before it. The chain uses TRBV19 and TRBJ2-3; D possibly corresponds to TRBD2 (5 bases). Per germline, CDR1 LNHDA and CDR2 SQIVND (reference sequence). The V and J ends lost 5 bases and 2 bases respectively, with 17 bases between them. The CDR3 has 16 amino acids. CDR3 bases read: TGTGCCAGTAGTCTTTCGTCGGGGTTGTTCACAGATACG. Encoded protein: CASSLSSGLFTDT. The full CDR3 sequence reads CASSLSSGLFTDTQYF.

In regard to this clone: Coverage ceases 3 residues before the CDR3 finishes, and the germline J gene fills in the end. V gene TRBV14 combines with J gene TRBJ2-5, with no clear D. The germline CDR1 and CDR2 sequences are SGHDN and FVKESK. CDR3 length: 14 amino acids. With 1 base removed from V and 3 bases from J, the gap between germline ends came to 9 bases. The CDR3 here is CASSQGWPEETQYF. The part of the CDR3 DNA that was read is TGTGCCAGCAGCCAAGGGTGGCCTGAAGAGACC.

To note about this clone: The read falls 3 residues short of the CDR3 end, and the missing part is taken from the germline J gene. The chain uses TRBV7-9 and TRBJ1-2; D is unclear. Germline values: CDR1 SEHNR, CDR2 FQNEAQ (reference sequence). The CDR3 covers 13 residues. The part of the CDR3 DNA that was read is TGTGCCAGCAGCTCCACGACACTGCAAGGC. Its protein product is CASSSTTLQG. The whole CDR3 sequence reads CASSSTTLQGYTF. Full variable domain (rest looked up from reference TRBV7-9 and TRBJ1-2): DTGVSQNPRHKITKRGQNVTFRCDPISEHNRLYWYRQTLGQGPEFLTYFQNEAQLEKSRLLSDRFSAERPKGSFSTLEIQRTEQGDSAMYLCASSSTTLQGYTFGSGTRLTVV.

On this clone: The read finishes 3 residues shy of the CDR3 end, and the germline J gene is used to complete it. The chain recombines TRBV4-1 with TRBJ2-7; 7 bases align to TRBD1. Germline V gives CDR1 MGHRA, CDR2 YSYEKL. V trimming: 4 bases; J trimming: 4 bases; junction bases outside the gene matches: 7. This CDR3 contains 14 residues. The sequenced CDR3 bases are TGCGCCAGCAGCCTACGAACAGGGGATTACGAG. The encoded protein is CASSLRTGDYE. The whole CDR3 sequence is CASSLRTGDYEQYF.

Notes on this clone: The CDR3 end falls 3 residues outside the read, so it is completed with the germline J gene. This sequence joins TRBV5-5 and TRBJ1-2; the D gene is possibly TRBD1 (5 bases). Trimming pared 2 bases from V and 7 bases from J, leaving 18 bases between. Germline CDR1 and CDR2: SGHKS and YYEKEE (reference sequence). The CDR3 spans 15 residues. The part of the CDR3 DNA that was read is TGTGCCAGCAGCTTCCCGCGGGGCGCTCTAATTGGC. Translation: CASSFPRGALIG. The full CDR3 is CASSFPRGALIGYTF. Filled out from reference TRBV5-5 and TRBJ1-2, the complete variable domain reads DAGVTQSPTHLIKTRGQQVTLRCSPISGHKSVSWYQQVLGQGPQFIFQYYEKEERGRGNFPDRFSARQFPNYSSELNVNALLLGDSALYLCASSFPRGALIGYTFGSGTRLTVV.

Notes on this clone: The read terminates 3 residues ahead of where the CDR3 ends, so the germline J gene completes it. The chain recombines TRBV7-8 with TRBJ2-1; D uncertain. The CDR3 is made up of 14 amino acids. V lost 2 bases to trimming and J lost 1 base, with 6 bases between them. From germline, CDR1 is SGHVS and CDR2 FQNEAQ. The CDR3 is CASSLLRSYNEQFF. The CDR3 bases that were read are TGTGCCAGCAGCTTACTTCGGTCCTACAATGAG.

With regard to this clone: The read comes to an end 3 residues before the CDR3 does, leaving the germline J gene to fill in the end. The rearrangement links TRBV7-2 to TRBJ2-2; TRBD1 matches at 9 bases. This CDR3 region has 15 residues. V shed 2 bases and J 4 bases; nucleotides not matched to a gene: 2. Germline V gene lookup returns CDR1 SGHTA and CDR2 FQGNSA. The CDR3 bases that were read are TGTGCCAGCAGCTTAATGACAGGGGGCACCGGGGAG. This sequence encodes CASSLMTGGTGE. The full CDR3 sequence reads CASSLMTGGTGELFF.

The CDR3 region is CSARERLALSSSYNEQFF. The CDR3 DNA, read in part, is TGCAGTGCTAGAGAGAGACTAGCCCTTTCAAGCTCCTACAATGAG. The chain has TRBV20-1 and TRBJ2-1; 7 nucleotides agree with TRBD2. The read ends 3 residues early relative to the CDR3; the germline J gene fills the gap. This CDR3 spans 18 amino acids. Germline V CDR1 and CDR2: DFQATT, SNEGSKA (reference sequence). The ends lost 0 bases at V and 0 bases at J; junction bases unmatched: 11.

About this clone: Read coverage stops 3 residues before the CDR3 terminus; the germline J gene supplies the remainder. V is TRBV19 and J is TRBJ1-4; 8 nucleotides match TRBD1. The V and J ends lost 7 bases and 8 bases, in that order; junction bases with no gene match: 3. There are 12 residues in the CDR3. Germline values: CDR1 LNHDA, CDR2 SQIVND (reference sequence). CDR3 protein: CASTRDREKLFF. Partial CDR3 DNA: TGTGCCAGTACCCGGGACAGGGAAAAA.